The T cell receptor (beta chain) under discussion was sequenced for a study of cytomegalovirus exposure and HLA in healthy donors. Study-level results: According to a later analysis, donors in an Asian-associated ancestry cluster reportedly had fewer N-insertions than the roughly 670-donor mean. Prior analysis indicated that the majority of TCR beta V segments exhibited productivity approximately 90% or approximately 30% of the time. Accurate prediction of HLA-A and HLA-B alleles (for most subjects) was reportedly achieved from TCR beta sequences. According to a later analysis, most TCR beta chains associated with CMV appeared HLA-restricted.

V shed 3 bases and J 8 bases; nucleotides not matched to a gene: 16. The CDR3 spans 17 residues. From germline, CDR1 is LNHNV and CDR2 YYDKDF (reference sequence). This clone was observed a few times. Its antigen remains unidentified. PCR employed 60 Vbeta and 13 Jbeta primers. The protocol was immunoSEQ multiplex PCR, while the TCRdb copy is restricted to in-frame clones and leaves out a portion. This sample has roughly 150,000 clones; 50% to 75% occur once, and the top ten carry about 3%. The source material was PBMCs. V usage is TRBV15 and J usage is TRBJ2-1; TRBD2 aligns across 7 bases. This clonotype was obtained from a woman aged 25 to 39 in good health and CMV-seropositive. The CDR3 region has the DNA TGTGCCACCAGCAGGGGGGGAACCGGGACTATGTTGGATGAGCAGTTCTTC. This encodes CATSRGGTGTMLDEQFF. The variable domain in full, completed from reference TRBV15 and TRBJ2-1, reads DAMVIQNPRYQVTQFGKPVTLSCSQTLNHNVMYWYQQKSSQAPKLLFHYYDKDFNNEADTPDNFQSRRPNTSFCFLDIRSPGLGDTAMYLCATSRGGTGTMLDEQFFGPGTRLTVL.